The next 2 T cell receptor beta chains were all read from a single sample in a study of regulatory T cells in long-lasting Graves disease. Time point denoted: newly diagnosed GD, antithyroid drugs for less than 3 months. RNA from PBMCs was the source of the TCR library. iRepertoire HTBI primers and Arm-PCR of CDR3 regions built TCR beta libraries. A single record per CDR3 protein comes from TCRdb applying MiXCR to the multiplex PCR reads. The sample includes over 500,000 distinct CDR3 sequences, 15% to 20% of them seen just once. These sequences were also reported in another study, on T cells in Graves' hyperthyroidism and ophthalmopathy.

This specimen consisted of peripheral blood mononuclear cells (PBMCs), obtained at new diagnosis, from a patient treated with antithyroid drugs. These receptors originate from a man between 18 and 29 years old with Graves disease.

The chain uses TRBV19 and TRBJ2-2; D unresolved. The CDR3 consists of 12 residues. V was pared by 7 bases and J by 3 bases, with 6 bases between. Germline V gene data show CDR1 as LNHDA and CDR2 as SQIVND (reference sequence). CDR3 nucleotide sequence: TGTGCCAGTAACGTAGACACCGGGGAGCTGTTTTTT. This translates into CASNVDTGELFF.

This clonotype was detected ten times or more. This chain links TRBV28 with TRBJ2-7; 7 positions match TRBD1. The germline V gene encodes CDR1 MDHEN and CDR2 SYDVKM. Germline trimming cut 3 bases from V and 2 bases from J; bases unmatched to any gene: 7. This CDR3 is built from 15 residues. The chain's CDR3 is CASSFRSRGTYEQYF. The CDR3 DNA reads TGTGCCAGCAGTTTTCGAAGCAGGGGGACCTACGAGCAGTACTTC.